This TCR beta chain was profiled in a study of blood T cell repertoires in COVID-19. The CDR3 has 16 amino acids. With 5 bases removed from V and 2 bases from J, the gap between germline ends came to 18 bases. Germline CDR1 SGHAT, CDR2 FQNNGV. Clones were sequenced by immunoSEQ multiplex PCR, and TCRdb holds only the in-frame ones, with some missing. The sample holds about 130,000 clones, more than 90% seen once. The chain combines TRBV11-2 with TRBJ1-1, with TRBD1 as a possible D gene (5 bases). The specimen sequenced was peripheral blood. The sequence came from a man between 50 and 59 years old with active COVID-19. The CDR3 is CASSPTLGQGNTEAFF. In DNA, the CDR3 is TGTGCCAGCAGCCCAACCCTGGGGCAGGGAAACACTGAAGCTTTCTTT.